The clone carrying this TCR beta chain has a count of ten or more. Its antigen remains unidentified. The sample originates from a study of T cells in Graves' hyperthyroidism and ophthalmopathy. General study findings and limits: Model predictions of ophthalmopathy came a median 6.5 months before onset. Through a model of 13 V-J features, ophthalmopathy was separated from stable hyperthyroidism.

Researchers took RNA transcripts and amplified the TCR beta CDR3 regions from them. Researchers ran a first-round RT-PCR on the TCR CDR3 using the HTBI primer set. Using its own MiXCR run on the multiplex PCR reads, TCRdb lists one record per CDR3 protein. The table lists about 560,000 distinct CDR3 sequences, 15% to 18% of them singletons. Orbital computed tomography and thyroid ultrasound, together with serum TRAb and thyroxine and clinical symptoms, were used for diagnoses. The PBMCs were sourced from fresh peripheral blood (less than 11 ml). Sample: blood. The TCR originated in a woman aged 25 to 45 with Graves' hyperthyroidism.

Here the CDR3 DNA reads TGTGCCAGCAGCAAAACTACTGTCAGCGGGACCTCCTACGAGCAGTACTTC. Encoded protein: CASSKTTVSGTSYEQYF. The J gene is TRBJ2-7, the V gene TRBV28; 7 nucleotides match TRBD2. The junction had 14 bases not matched to a gene; V was cut back by 6 bases and J by 0 bases. Germline values: CDR1 MDHEN, CDR2 SYDVKM. The CDR3 has 17 residues.